This T cell receptor beta chain was documented in a study of T cell responses to AZD1222 COVID-19 vaccine. The CDR3 consists of 13 residues. Germline V CDR1 and CDR2: ENHRY, SYGVKD. Trimming left V 10 bases short and J 0 bases short, with 10 bases between. This clone was seen only once. This table comes from immunoSEQ multiplex PCR, and its TCRdb copy is limited to in-frame clones, with some not included. The sample includes 120,000 to 150,000 clones, 70% to 90% seen only once; the top ten take over 12%. The rearrangement joins TRBV10-3 to TRBJ1-5; D not certain. Sequenced here: peripheral blood, sampled on day 0 of AZD1222 vaccination. The clonotype originates from an adult in good health. Here the CDR3 DNA reads TGTGCCACGACACGGGATAGCAATCAGCCCCAGCATTTT. This codes for CATTRDSNQPQHF.